The rows below give T cell receptor beta chains drawn from one sample of a study of tumor-infiltrating lymphocytes in oesophageal squamous cell carcinoma. TCRdb reprocessed the PCR reads with MiXCR, giving one entry per CDR3 protein. In the table there are about 21,000 distinct CDR3 sequences, 35% to 50% of which are singletons. Sequencing was performed on normal esophageal tissue next to the tumor. These receptors were obtained from a male donor with esophageal squamous cell carcinoma. The CDR3 runs from the conserved cysteine through the conserved F or W. A D gene is named only where the DNA matches it firmly. Size tells how often a clone was seen (once, few, many) or the class of an expanded clone, and some rows leave it out.

j_gene | d_gene | abundance | v_gene | CDR3aa | CDR3nt
TRBJ2-7 | TRBD2 | medium-sized | TRBV7-3 | CASSEGLAADEQYF | TGTGCCAGCAGCGAGGGACTAGCGGCCGACGAGCAGTACTTC
TRBJ2-5 | - | medium-sized | TRBV11-3 | CASSLGNELAETQYF | TGTGCCAGCAGCTTGGGCAACGAGTTAGCGGAGACCCAGTACTTC
TRBJ1-5 | - | few | TRBV6-4 | CASSEGADNQPQHF | TGTGCCAGCAGTGAAGGGGCAGACAATCAGCCCCAGCATTTT
TRBJ2-2 | TRBD1 | - | TRBV19 | CASSTPPTGTNTGELFF | TGTGCCAGTAGTACCCCCCCGACAGGGACGAACACCGGGGAGCTGTTTTTT
TRBJ2-5 | - | - | TRBV7-6 | CASSLSTGGGTQYF | TGTGCTAGCAGCCTATCCACAGGGGGGGGGACCCAGTACTTC
TRBJ2-5 | TRBD1 | few | TRBV18 | CASSPGQGRPLGQYF | TGTGCCAGCTCACCAGGACAGGGGCGGCCCCTGGGCCAGTACTTC
TRBJ1-5 | - | - | TRBV20-1 | CSARDSGAEPNQPQHF | TGCAGTGCTAGAGATTCGGGTGCGGAACCTAATCAGCCCCAGCATTTT
TRBJ2-7 | TRBD2 | many | TRBV28 | CASSLRGGLAGVYEQYF | TGTGCCAGCAGTTTACGTGGGGGACTAGCGGGAGTTTACGAGCAGTACTTC
TRBJ2-4 | TRBD2 | once | TRBV6-1 | CATRLAVQYEQDF | TGTGCCACCCGACTAGCGGTCCAATACGAGCAGGACTTC
TRBJ2-1 | - | many | TRBV15 | CATSRDPPNEQFF | TGTGCCACCAGCAGAGACCCACCGAATGAGCAGTTCTTC
TRBJ1-1 | TRBD1 | - | TRBV7-2 | CASSLDRGTEAFF | TGTGCCAGCAGTTTAGACAGGGGCACTGAAGCTTTCTTT
TRBJ2-1 | - | medium-sized | TRBV7-3 | CASSPPSFLGGTQFF | TGTGCCAGCAGCCCCCCGTCTTTTCTAGGCGGCACACAGTTCTTC
TRBJ1-5 | TRBD1 | - | TRBV7-3 | CASSLTEGTGGGQPQHF | TGTGCCAGCAGCTTAACGGAGGGGACAGGTGGGGGCCAGCCCCAGCATTTT
TRBJ2-7 | TRBD2 | - | TRBV20-1 | CSAAGLAGSYEQYF | TGCAGTGCTGCCGGGCTAGCGGGTTCCTACGAGCAGTACTTC
TRBJ2-7 | - | - | TRBV28 | CASRAGTYEQYF | TGTGCCAGCAGGGCGGGGACCTACGAGCAGTACTTC
TRBJ2-5 | - | many | TRBV11-2 | CASSLRDSMPGTQYF | TGTGCCAGCAGCTTAAGAGACAGTATGCCCGGGACCCAGTACTTC
TRBJ1-2 | - | - | TRBV7-6 | CASSSLGAGNYGYTF | TGTGCCAGCAGCTCCCTAGGGGCCGGTAACTATGGCTACACCTTC
TRBJ2-6 | - | - | TRBV5-1 | CASSLAGSGLSGANVLTF | TGCGCCAGCAGCTTGGCCGGGTCAGGTCTGTCTGGGGCCAACGTCCTGACTTTC
TRBJ2-3 | - | - | TRBV12-3/TRBV12-4 | CASKKGGSLTDTQYF | TGTGCCAGCAAAAAGGGGGGGAGTCTAACAGATACGCAGTATTTT
TRBJ2-1 | - | - | TRBV7-2 | CASSEGLTNNEQFF | TGTGCCAGCAGCGAGGGACTGACCAACAATGAGCAGTTCTTC
TRBJ2-7 | TRBD2 | few | TRBV7-2 | CASSLLGTSVWYEQYF | TGTGCCAGCAGCCTACTCGGCACTAGCGTGTGGTACGAGCAGTACTTC
TRBJ2-5 | TRBD1 | many | TRBV5-1 | CASSTLTGTQETQYF | TGCGCCAGCAGCACCTTGACAGGGACCCAAGAGACCCAGTACTTC
TRBJ2-1 | TRBD2 | - | TRBV7-2 | CASSLEGLGVNEQFF | TGTGCCAGCAGCCTGGAGGGACTAGGAGTCAATGAGCAGTTCTTC
TRBJ2-7 | - | - | TRBV18 | CASSPLWTNSYEQYF | TGTGCCAGCTCACCGTTATGGACAAACTCCTACGAGCAGTACTTC
TRBJ1-4 | - | many | TRBV27 | CASSQVATNEKLFF | TGTGCCAGCAGTCAAGTTGCAACTAATGAAAAACTGTTTTTT
TRBJ2-5 | - | once | TRBV7-8 | CASSHYEGLPGETQYF | TGTGCCAGCAGCCATTATGAAGGACTTCCCGGGGAGACCCAGTACTTC
TRBJ1-3 | - | few | TRBV6-1 | CASSRPRNTIYF | TGTGCCAGCAGCCGGCCCAGAAACACCATATATTTT
TRBJ2-1 | - | - | TRBV11-2 | CASSLGANRNNEQFF | TGTGCCAGCAGCTTAGGGGCCAACAGGAACAATGAGCAGTTCTTC
TRBJ2-5 | - | many | TRBV19 | CASSIVGLGWETQYF | TGTGCCAGTAGTATCGTGGGTCTGGGGTGGGAGACCCAGTACTTC
TRBJ2-3 | TRBD2 | many | TRBV28 | CASSFLYGLAGELMSTDTQYF | TGTGCCAGCAGTTTCTTATATGGACTAGCGGGAGAATTGATGAGCACAGATACGCAGTATTTT
TRBJ2-1 | TRBD2 | medium-sized | TRBV12-3/TRBV12-4 | CASSLARQLAGEQFF | TGTGCCAGCAGTTTAGCGCGGCAACTAGCGGGGGAGCAGTTCTTC
TRBJ2-1 | - | medium-sized | TRBV6-1 | CASTGGTAYNEQFF | TGTGCCAGCACCGGTGGGACGGCATACAATGAGCAGTTCTTC
TRBJ2-1 | - | - | TRBV7-3 | CASSRSGGTAYNEQFF | TGTGCCAGCAGCCGGAGCGGTGGGACCGCCTACAATGAGCAGTTCTTC
TRBJ2-3 | TRBD2 | - | TRBV7-9 | CASSLGTSGSSYTDTQYF | TGTGCCAGCAGCTTAGGGACTAGCGGGAGCTCGTACACAGATACGCAGTATTTT
TRBJ2-3 | - | many | TRBV11-2 | CASSLDSLITDTQYF | TGTGCCAGCAGCTTAGATTCACTAATCACAGATACGCAGTATTTT
TRBJ1-6 | TRBD1 | - | TRBV7-2 | CASSPRPGQVNEKLYF | TGTGCCAGCAGCCCGCGACCGGGACAGGTTAATGAAAAACTGTACTTC
TRBJ2-7 | TRBD2 | few | TRBV20-1 | CSAEVIAGAFREQYF | TGCAGTGCTGAGGTAATAGCGGGAGCTTTTCGCGAGCAGTACTTC
TRBJ2-3 | TRBD2 | - | TRBV7-2 | CASSLLAGDLTDTQYF | TGTGCCAGCAGCTTATTGGCGGGGGATCTCACAGATACGCAGTATTTT
TRBJ2-5 | - | many | TRBV5-1 | CASSFWVGQETQYF | TGCGCCAGCAGCTTTTGGGTTGGCCAAGAGACCCAGTACTTC
TRBJ2-5 | TRBD1 | large | TRBV7-6 | CASSTGTVGFETQYF | TGTGCCAGCAGTACCGGGACAGTGGGTTTTGAGACCCAGTACTTC
TRBJ1-6 | - | few | TRBV16 | CASSQSPAEQYF | TGTGCCAGCAGCCAATCCCCCGCTGAGCAGTACTTT
TRBJ2-3 | TRBD2 | - | TRBV7-6 | CASSHRAGGAGSRETDTQYF | TGTGCCAGCAGCCACCGTGCGGGAGGAGCCGGATCGCGAGAAACAGATACGCAGTATTTT
TRBJ2-2 | TRBD2 | - | TRBV30 | CAWSRLAMNTGELFF | TGTGCCTGGAGTAGACTAGCGATGAACACCGGGGAGCTGTTTTTT
TRBJ2-4 | - | many | TRBV6-6 | CASSYSEWDSILLAKNIQYF | TGTGCCAGCAGTTACTCGGAATGGGACTCAATACTTCTAGCCAAAAACATTCAGTACTTC
TRBJ2-5 | TRBD1 | few | TRBV7-4 | CASRPSGGETQYF | TGTGCCAGTAGACCCTCAGGGGGAGAGACCCAGTACTTC
TRBJ1-5 | TRBD1 | many | TRBV14 | CASSQGTGINQPQHF | TGTGCCAGCAGCCAGGGGACAGGGATCAATCAGCCCCAGCATTTT
TRBJ2-5 | - | many | TRBV5-5 | CASSSTLEGYQETQYF | TGTGCCAGCAGCTCTACCCTCGAGGGGTACCAAGAGACCCAGTACTTC
TRBJ1-2 | - | many | TRBV5-6 | CASSFLTAGSYGYTF | TGTGCCAGCAGCTTTTTGACAGCGGGGTCATATGGCTACACCTTC
TRBJ2-7 | TRBD2 | - | TRBV7-8 | CASSLAHQRGFEQYF | TGTGCCAGCAGCTTAGCGCATCAGCGGGGGTTTGAGCAGTACTTC
TRBJ2-1 | TRBD1 | many | TRBV5-1 | CASSLESGGYNEQFF | TGCGCCAGCAGCTTGGAATCAGGGGGCTACAATGAGCAGTTCTTC
TRBJ2-1 | - | - | TRBV7-2 | CASSRRSGSYEQFF | TGTGCCAGCAGTCGGAGATCGGGCTCCTACGAGCAGTTCTTC
TRBJ2-3 | TRBD1 | many | TRBV10-1 | CASSGGRDRYTDTQYF | TGCGCCAGCAGTGGGGGCCGGGACAGGTACACAGATACGCAGTATTTT
TRBJ2-4 | - | - | TRBV7-2 | CASSKDGILAKNIQYF | TGTGCCAGCAGCAAAGACGGGATACTAGCCAAAAACATTCAGTACTTC
TRBJ2-7 | - | - | TRBV7-6 | CASTSGETYEQYF | TGTGCCAGCACCTCGGGGGAAACCTACGAGCAGTACTTC
TRBJ2-5 | - | many | TRBV10-1 | CASSEGGLETQYF | TGCGCCAGCAGTGAAGGCGGGCTGGAGACCCAGTACTTC
TRBJ2-4 | - | medium-sized | TRBV12-3/TRBV12-4 | CASSLADSIAKNIQYF | TGTGCCAGCAGTTTAGCTGACAGCATAGCCAAAAACATTCAGTACTTC
TRBJ2-1 | TRBD2 | few | TRBV7-9 | CASSSPSGRGVVGQFF | TGTGCCAGCAGCAGTCCTAGCGGGAGGGGAGTAGTAGGGCAGTTCTTC